The 8 T cell receptor beta chains below all came from one sample that was sequenced in a study of cytomegalovirus exposure and HLA in healthy donors. The PCR made use of 60 Vbeta and 13 Jbeta primers. Clones were sequenced by immunoSEQ multiplex PCR, and TCRdb holds only the in-frame ones, with some missing. Of about 150,000 clones listed, more than 75% are singletons. The sequencing input was PBMCs. The receptors were gathered from a man in his thirties or forties in good health and CMV-seropositive.

The chain carries TRBV11-2 and TRBJ1-1; the match to TRBD1 covers 8 bases. V was clipped by 5 bases and J by 4 bases; unmatched bases: 9. In germline, CDR1 is SGHAT, CDR2 FQNNGV. This CDR3 contains 15 residues. Here the CDR3 reads CASSTTGDRFTEAFF. CDR3 in DNA: TGTGCCAGCAGCACGACAGGGGACAGGTTCACTGAAGCTTTCTTT.

The V call is TRBV5-8, the J call TRBJ2-1; possibly TRBD2 for D (6 bases). V lost 4 bases and J lost 4, with 15 bases in between. Looked up from germline, CDR1 is SGHTS and CDR2 is YDEGEE. The CDR3 is 15 amino acids. CDR3 sequence (DNA): TGTGCCAGCAGCCCCAGGCCCCGGGGGTACAATGAGCAGTTCTTC. Translation: CASSPRPRGYNEQFF.

This rearrangement joins TRBV18 to TRBJ1-1, with D perhaps matching TRBD1 (6 bases). The V and J ends lost 5 bases and 1 base respectively, with 8 bases between them. This CDR3 comprises 13 residues. Per germline, CDR1 KGHSH and CDR2 LQKENI. CDR3 in amino acids: CASSSDRNTEAFF. CDR3 sequence (DNA): TGTGCCAGCTCATCGGACAGGAACACTGAAGCTTTCTTT.

This chain uses TRBV5-4 with TRBJ2-3; 10 bases map to TRBD2. This CDR3 contains 15 residues. The V gene end was trimmed by 5 bases and the J gene end by 3 bases; junction bases not matched to a gene: 6. Germline V gene sequence: CDR1 SGHNT, CDR2 YYREEE (reference sequence). The CDR3 region is CASSLAGAQTDTQYF. The CDR3 bases are TGTGCCAGCAGTCTAGCGGGAGCCCAAACAGATACGCAGTATTTT.

This sequence joins TRBV4-1 and TRBJ2-1; TRBD2 aligns across 15 bases. This CDR3 is built from 17 residues. V was pared by 1 base and J by 8 bases, with 6 bases of the junction left unmatched. Looked up from germline, CDR1 is MGHRA and CDR2 is YSYEKL. The CDR3 DNA reads TGCGCCAGCAGCCAAGTGGGGACTAGCGGGGGGCATTATGAGCAGTTCTTC. This encodes CASSQVGTSGGHYEQFF.

The V call is TRBV7-8, the J call TRBJ1-2; D gene unclear. The CDR3 contains 13 residues. CDR1 and CDR2 (germline): SGHVS, FQNEAQ. The V end lost 3 bases, the J end lost 5 bases, and 10 bases lay between the germline ends. The CDR3 protein is CASSFDFLYGYTF. The CDR3 coding sequence is TGTGCCAGCAGCTTTGACTTTCTGTATGGCTACACCTTC. Full variable domain (outside the CDR3, taken from reference TRBV7-8 and TRBJ1-2): GAGVSQSPRYKVAKRGQDVALRCDPISGHVSLFWYQQALGQGPEFLTYFQNEAQLDKSGLPSDRFFAERPEGSVSTLKIQRTQQEDSAVYLCASSFDFLYGYTFGSGTRLTVV.

The chain uses TRBV7-2 and TRBJ2-5; perhaps TRBD2 as D (5 bases). Per the germline V gene, CDR1 is SGHTA and CDR2 is FQGNSA. V lost 3 bases to trimming and J lost 2 bases, with 16 bases between them. This CDR3 region has 16 residues. The CDR3 sequence: CASSFISSGLQETQYF. CDR3 coding DNA: TGTGCCAGCAGCTTTATTTCTTCGGGGTTACAAGAGACCCAGTACTTC.

The V gene is TRBV29-1, the J gene TRBJ2-1, with D tentatively TRBD2 (6 bases). The CDR3 length is 13 residues. CDR1 is SQVTM, CDR2 ANQGSEA, per germline. Trimming took off 6 bases at V and 9 bases at J, with 18 bases between the two ends. The CDR3 protein is CSVTGLSNGEQFF. The CDR3 DNA reads TGCAGCGTCACGGGACTCTCTAATGGTGAGCAGTTCTTC.